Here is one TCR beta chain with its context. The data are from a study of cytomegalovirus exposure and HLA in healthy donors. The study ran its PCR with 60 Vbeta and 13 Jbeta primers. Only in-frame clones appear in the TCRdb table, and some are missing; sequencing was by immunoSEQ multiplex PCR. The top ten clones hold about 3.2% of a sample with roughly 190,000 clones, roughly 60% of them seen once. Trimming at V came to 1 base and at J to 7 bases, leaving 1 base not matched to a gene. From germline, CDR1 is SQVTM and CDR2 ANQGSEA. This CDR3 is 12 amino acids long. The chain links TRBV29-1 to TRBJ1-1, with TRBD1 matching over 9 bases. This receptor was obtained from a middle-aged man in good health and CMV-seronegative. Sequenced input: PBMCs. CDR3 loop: CSVEGTGVEAFF. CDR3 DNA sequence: TGCAGCGTTGAAGGGACAGGGGTTGAAGCTTTCTTT.